This is a list of T cell receptor beta chains from one sample in a study of human T cells and chemical hapten exposure. MiXCR, run by TCRdb on the RACE reads, gives a single entry per CDR3 protein. The table shows 150,000 to 200,000 distinct CDR3 sequences, with roughly 14% occurring only once. Sequenced here: whole blood, sampled in connection with sensitization to the hapten diphenylcyclopropenone (DPC). Receptors were obtained from a woman in her thirties with alopecia areata. Some clones in this sample may be carry-over from other donors' samples. The CDR3 runs from the conserved cysteine through the conserved F or W. D genes are given only for firm matches. Clone size is shown for a subset of rows, as once, few, many or a class of expanded clone.

v_gene: TRBV5-5; d_gene: NA; j_gene: TRBJ2-1; abundance: NA; CDR3aa: CASSFTYSYNEQFF; CDR3nt: TGTGCCAGCAGCTTCACCTACTCCTACAATGAGCAGTTCTTC
v_gene: TRBV21-1; d_gene: NA; j_gene: TRBJ2-1; abundance: many; CDR3aa: CASSKAGGRYNEQFF; CDR3nt: TGTGCCAGCAGCAAAGCGGGAGGCAGGTACAATGAGCAGTTCTTC
v_gene: TRBV29-1; d_gene: TRBD2; j_gene: TRBJ2-7; abundance: few; CDR3aa: CSVTGGNPYEQYF; CDR3nt: TGCAGCGTTACGGGGGGGAATCCCTACGAGCAGTACTTC
v_gene: TRBV29-1; d_gene: TRBD1; j_gene: TRBJ1-2; abundance: many; CDR3aa: CSVEGGTEYGYTF; CDR3nt: TGCAGCGTTGAAGGGGGGACAGAGTATGGCTACACCTTC
v_gene: TRBV18; d_gene: NA; j_gene: TRBJ1-5; abundance: NA; CDR3aa: CASSPGGEKPQHF; CDR3nt: TGTGCCAGCTCACCAGGGGGTGAGAAGCCCCAGCATTTT
v_gene: TRBV20-1; d_gene: TRBD2; j_gene: TRBJ2-1; abundance: few; CDR3aa: CSARPLAGVYNEQFF; CDR3nt: TGCAGTGCTAGACCCCTAGCGGGAGTCTACAATGAGCAGTTCTTC
v_gene: TRBV5-1; d_gene: TRBD1; j_gene: TRBJ1-4; abundance: NA; CDR3aa: CASSLGTGATNEKLFF; CDR3nt: TGCGCCAGCAGCTTGGGGACAGGGGCAACTAATGAAAAACTGTTTTTT
v_gene: TRBV6-2/TRBV6-3; d_gene: NA; j_gene: TRBJ2-3; abundance: few; CDR3aa: CASSYSMGEDTQYF; CDR3nt: TGTGCCAGCAGTTACTCGATGGGGGAAGATACGCAGTATTTT
v_gene: TRBV7-3; d_gene: NA; j_gene: TRBJ2-2; abundance: few; CDR3aa: CASSLDPTGIGELFF; CDR3nt: TGTGCCAGCAGCTTGGACCCGACAGGAATCGGGGAGCTGTTTTTT
v_gene: TRBV7-3; d_gene: NA; j_gene: TRBJ1-1; abundance: few; CDR3aa: CASSLTWQTEAFF; CDR3nt: TGTGCCAGCAGCTTAACTTGGCAGACTGAAGCTTTCTTT
v_gene: TRBV7-8; d_gene: NA; j_gene: TRBJ2-7; abundance: many; CDR3aa: CASSFSGYSYEQYF; CDR3nt: TGTGCCAGCAGCTTCTCAGGGTACTCCTACGAGCAGTACTTC
v_gene: TRBV27; d_gene: TRBD2; j_gene: TRBJ2-2; abundance: NA; CDR3aa: CASMGSGVFGELFF; CDR3nt: TGTGCCAGCATGGGTAGCGGGGTTTTCGGGGAGCTGTTTTTT
v_gene: TRBV5-1; d_gene: NA; j_gene: TRBJ2-2; abundance: few; CDR3aa: CASSWTGSLAGELFF; CDR3nt: TGCGCCAGCAGCTGGACCGGGTCGTTAGCCGGGGAGCTGTTTTTT
v_gene: TRBV6-2/TRBV6-3; d_gene: NA; j_gene: TRBJ2-7; abundance: few; CDR3aa: CASGEASYEQYF; CDR3nt: TGTGCCAGCGGTGAAGCCTCCTACGAGCAGTACTTC
v_gene: TRBV20-1; d_gene: TRBD1; j_gene: TRBJ2-7; abundance: few; CDR3aa: CSARSGQSSYEQYF; CDR3nt: TGCAGTGCTAGGTCGGGACAGAGCTCCTACGAGCAGTACTTC
v_gene: TRBV7-9; d_gene: NA; j_gene: TRBJ1-2; abundance: many; CDR3aa: CASSLSRGLDGYTF; CDR3nt: TGTGCCAGCAGCTTATCCCGGGGCCTGGATGGCTACACCTTC
v_gene: TRBV28; d_gene: NA; j_gene: TRBJ2-7; abundance: NA; CDR3aa: CASSKGGSSYEQYF; CDR3nt: TGTGCCAGCAGTAAGGGGGGGAGCTCCTACGAGCAGTACTTC
v_gene: TRBV21-1; d_gene: NA; j_gene: TRBJ1-5; abundance: few; CDR3aa: CATSRTVSNQPQHF; CDR3nt: TGTGCCACCAGTAGGACAGTGAGCAATCAGCCCCAGCATTTT
v_gene: TRBV30; d_gene: NA; j_gene: TRBJ1-6; abundance: NA; CDR3aa: CAFFIPGHAAVRNSPLHF; CDR3nt: TGTGCCTTTTTTATCCCTGGACATGCGGCCGTTAGGAATTCACCCCTCCACTTT
v_gene: TRBV6-6; d_gene: NA; j_gene: TRBJ1-1; abundance: many; CDR3aa: CASSLVTEAFF; CDR3nt: TGTGCCAGCAGCCTTGTTACTGAAGCTTTCTTT
v_gene: TRBV28; d_gene: NA; j_gene: TRBJ1-1; abundance: few; CDR3aa: CASIEVPWGNTEAFF; CDR3nt: TGTGCCAGCATAGAGGTACCATGGGGGAACACTGAAGCTTTCTTT
v_gene: TRBV4-3; d_gene: NA; j_gene: TRBJ2-3; abundance: few; CDR3aa: CASSQEGVRTDTQYF; CDR3nt: TGCGCCAGCAGCCAAGAAGGGGTCCGAACAGATACGCAGTATTTT
v_gene: TRBV29-1; d_gene: NA; j_gene: TRBJ1-5; abundance: NA; CDR3aa: CSPTSPHSNQPQHF; CDR3nt: TGCAGCCCGACCAGCCCACATAGCAATCAGCCCCAGCATTTT
v_gene: TRBV27; d_gene: TRBD1; j_gene: TRBJ1-6; abundance: few; CDR3aa: CASSLLTGGDSPLHF; CDR3nt: TGTGCCAGCAGTTTATTGACAGGGGGCGATTCACCCCTCCACTTT
v_gene: TRBV6-5; d_gene: TRBD2; j_gene: TRBJ2-3; abundance: few; CDR3aa: CASSDAGTSGVVQYF; CDR3nt: TGTGCCAGCTCCGATGCCGGGACTAGCGGGGTAGTGCAGTATTTT
v_gene: TRBV18; d_gene: NA; j_gene: TRBJ2-1; abundance: NA; CDR3aa: CASSPTTRGHEQFF; CDR3nt: TGTGCCAGCTCACCTACGACGAGGGGCCATGAGCAGTTCTTC
v_gene: TRBV7-8; d_gene: NA; j_gene: TRBJ1-4; abundance: few; CDR3aa: CASSPGQLATNEKLFF; CDR3nt: TGTGCCAGCAGCCCCGGACAGCTAGCAACTAATGAAAAACTGTTTTTT
v_gene: TRBV6-2/TRBV6-3; d_gene: NA; j_gene: TRBJ1-1; abundance: NA; CDR3aa: CASSHHQQGRTEAFF; CDR3nt: TGTGCCAGCAGCCACCATCAACAGGGTAGGACTGAAGCTTTCTTT
v_gene: TRBV27; d_gene: NA; j_gene: TRBJ2-2; abundance: NA; CDR3aa: CATHRNVGASRTGELFF; CDR3nt: TGTGCCACCCACCGGAACGTTGGGGCTAGCAGGACCGGGGAGCTGTTTTTT
v_gene: TRBV6-1; d_gene: TRBD1; j_gene: TRBJ1-6; abundance: few; CDR3aa: CASSGGQGWNSPLHF; CDR3nt: TGTGCCAGCAGTGGGGGACAGGGCTGGAATTCACCCCTCCACTTT
v_gene: TRBV6-5; d_gene: TRBD1; j_gene: TRBJ2-3; abundance: many; CDR3aa: CASRYTDRGGGTQYF; CDR3nt: TGTGCCAGCAGATACACGGACAGGGGAGGGGGTACGCAGTATTTT
v_gene: TRBV20-1; d_gene: TRBD2; j_gene: TRBJ2-7; abundance: few; CDR3aa: CSAEAGLDEQYF; CDR3nt: TGCAGTGCCGAAGCAGGACTAGACGAGCAGTACTTC
v_gene: TRBV7-2; d_gene: TRBD2; j_gene: TRBJ2-3; abundance: few; CDR3aa: CASSILSGGASDTQYF; CDR3nt: TGTGCCAGCAGCATTCTTAGCGGGGGGGCGTCAGATACGCAGTATTTT
v_gene: TRBV19; d_gene: TRBD1; j_gene: TRBJ2-2; abundance: NA; CDR3aa: CASRVTGFTGELFF; CDR3nt: TGTGCCAGTAGGGTGACAGGGTTCACCGGGGAGCTGTTTTTT
v_gene: TRBV29-1; d_gene: NA; j_gene: TRBJ1-5; abundance: NA; CDR3aa: CSVVEGSQGGPQHF; CDR3nt: TGCAGCGTTGTCGAGGGGTCCCAGGGAGGGCCCCAGCATTTT
v_gene: TRBV10-3; d_gene: NA; j_gene: TRBJ2-3; abundance: NA; CDR3aa: CAISGSADTQYF; CDR3nt: TGTGCCATCAGTGGTAGCGCAGATACGCAGTATTTT
v_gene: TRBV6-2/TRBV6-3; d_gene: NA; j_gene: TRBJ2-1; abundance: few; CDR3aa: CASSYSSQGHNYNEQFF; CDR3nt: TGTGCCAGCAGTTACTCCAGTCAGGGTCACAATTACAATGAGCAGTTCTTC